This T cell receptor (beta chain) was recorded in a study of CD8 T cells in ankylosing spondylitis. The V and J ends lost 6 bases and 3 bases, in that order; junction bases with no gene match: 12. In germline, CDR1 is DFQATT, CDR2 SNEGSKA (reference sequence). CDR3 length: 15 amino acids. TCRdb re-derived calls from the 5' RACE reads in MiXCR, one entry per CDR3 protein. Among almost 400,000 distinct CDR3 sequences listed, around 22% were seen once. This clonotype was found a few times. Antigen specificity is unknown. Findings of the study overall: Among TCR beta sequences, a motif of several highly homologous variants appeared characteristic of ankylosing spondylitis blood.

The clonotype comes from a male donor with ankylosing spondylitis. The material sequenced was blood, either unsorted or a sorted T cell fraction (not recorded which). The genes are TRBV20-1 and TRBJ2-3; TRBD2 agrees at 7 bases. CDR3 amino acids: CSALGGRVGTDTQYF. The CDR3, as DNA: TGCAGTGCGCTCGGGGGGAGAGTGGGAACAGATACGCAGTATTTT.